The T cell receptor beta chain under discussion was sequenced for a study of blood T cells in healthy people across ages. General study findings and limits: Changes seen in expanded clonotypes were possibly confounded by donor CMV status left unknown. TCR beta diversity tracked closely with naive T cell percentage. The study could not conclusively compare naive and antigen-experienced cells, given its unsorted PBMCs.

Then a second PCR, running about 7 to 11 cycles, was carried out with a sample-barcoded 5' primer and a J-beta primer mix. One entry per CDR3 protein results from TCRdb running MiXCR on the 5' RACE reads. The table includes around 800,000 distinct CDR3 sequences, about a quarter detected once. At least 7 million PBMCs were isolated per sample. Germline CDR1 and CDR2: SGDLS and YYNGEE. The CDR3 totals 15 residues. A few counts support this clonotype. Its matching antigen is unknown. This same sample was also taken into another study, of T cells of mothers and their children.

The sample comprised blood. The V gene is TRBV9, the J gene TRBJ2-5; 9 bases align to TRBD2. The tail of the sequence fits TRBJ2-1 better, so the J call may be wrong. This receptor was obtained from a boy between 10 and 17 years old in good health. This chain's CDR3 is CASSVWRGGRDEQFF. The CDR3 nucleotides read TGTGCCAGCAGCGTATGGCGGGGGGGCCGGGATGAGCAGTTCTTC.